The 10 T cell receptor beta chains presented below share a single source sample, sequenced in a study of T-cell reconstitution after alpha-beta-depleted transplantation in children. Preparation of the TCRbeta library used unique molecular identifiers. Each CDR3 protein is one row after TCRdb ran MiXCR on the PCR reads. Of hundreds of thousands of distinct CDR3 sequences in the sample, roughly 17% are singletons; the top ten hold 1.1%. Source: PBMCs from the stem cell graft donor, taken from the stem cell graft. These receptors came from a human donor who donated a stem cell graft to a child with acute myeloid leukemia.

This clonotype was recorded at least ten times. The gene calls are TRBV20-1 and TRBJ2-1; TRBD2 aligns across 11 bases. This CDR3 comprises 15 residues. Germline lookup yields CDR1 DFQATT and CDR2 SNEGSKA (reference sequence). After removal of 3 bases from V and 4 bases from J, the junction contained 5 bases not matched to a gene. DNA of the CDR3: TGCAGTGCTAGTCTTTCTAGCGGGGGGTACAATGAGCAGTTCTTC. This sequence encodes CSASLSSGGYNEQFF.

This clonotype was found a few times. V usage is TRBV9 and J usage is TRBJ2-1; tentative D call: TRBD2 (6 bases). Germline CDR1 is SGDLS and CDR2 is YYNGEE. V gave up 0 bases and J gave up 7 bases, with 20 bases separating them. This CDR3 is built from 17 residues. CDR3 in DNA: TGTGCCAGCAGCGTAGCTAGGAGTCTAGCGCGGAGAAATGAGCAGTTCTTC. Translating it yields CASSVARSLARRNEQFF.

CDR3 loop: CASSPLRTGTDTQYF. The CDR3 bases are TGTGCCAGCAGCCCTCTAAGGACGGGCACAGATACGCAGTATTTT. The rearrangement uses TRBV7-2 and TRBJ2-3, with no clear D. V dropped 5 bases and J dropped 1 base, with 13 bases sitting between them. The germline gives CDR1 SGHTA, CDR2 FQGNSA. This CDR3 region has 15 residues.

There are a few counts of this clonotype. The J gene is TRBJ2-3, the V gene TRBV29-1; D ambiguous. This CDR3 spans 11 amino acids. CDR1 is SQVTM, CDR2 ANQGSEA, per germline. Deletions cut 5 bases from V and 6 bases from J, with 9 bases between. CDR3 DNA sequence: TGCAGCGTTCTCCCGGCTGATACGCAGTATTTT. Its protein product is CSVLPADTQYF.

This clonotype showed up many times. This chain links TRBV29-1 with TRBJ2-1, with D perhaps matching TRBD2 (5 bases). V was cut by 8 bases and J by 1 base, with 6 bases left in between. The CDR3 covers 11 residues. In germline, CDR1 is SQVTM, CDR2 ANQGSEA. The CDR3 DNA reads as TGCAGCTCGGGGTCCTACAATGAGCAGTTCTTC. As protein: CSSGSYNEQFF.

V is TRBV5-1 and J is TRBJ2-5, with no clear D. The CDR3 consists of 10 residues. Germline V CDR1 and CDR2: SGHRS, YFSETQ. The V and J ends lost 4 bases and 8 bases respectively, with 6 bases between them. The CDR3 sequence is CASSGNTQYF. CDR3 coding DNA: TGCGCCAGCAGCGGAAACACCCAGTACTTC.

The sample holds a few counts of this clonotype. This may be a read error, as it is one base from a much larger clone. The CDR3 reads CASSFGGGRADTQYF. The CDR3 DNA sequence: TGTGCCAGCAGCTTTGGGGGGGGCCGGGCAGATACGCAGTATTTT. The V gene is TRBV7-2, the J gene TRBJ2-3; possibly TRBD2 for D (7 bases). Deletions cut 3 bases from V and 4 bases from J, with 14 bases between. Per the germline V gene, CDR1 is SGHTA and CDR2 is FQGNSA. This CDR3 region has 15 residues. Full variable domain (rest looked up from reference TRBV7-2 and TRBJ2-3): GAGVSQSPSNKVTEKGKDVELRCDPISGHTALYWYRQSLGQGLEFLIYFQGNSAPDKSGLPSDRFSAERTGGSVSTLTIQRTQQEDSAVYLCASSFGGGRADTQYFGPGTRLTVL.

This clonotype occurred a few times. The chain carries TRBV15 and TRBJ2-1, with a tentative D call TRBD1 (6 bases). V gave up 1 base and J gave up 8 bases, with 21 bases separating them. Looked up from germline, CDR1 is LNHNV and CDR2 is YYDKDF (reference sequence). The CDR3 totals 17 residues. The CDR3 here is CATSRAPGPGPGDEQFF. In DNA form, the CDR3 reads TGTGCCACCAGCAGAGCCCCAGGTCCGGGGCCAGGGGATGAGCAGTTCTTC.

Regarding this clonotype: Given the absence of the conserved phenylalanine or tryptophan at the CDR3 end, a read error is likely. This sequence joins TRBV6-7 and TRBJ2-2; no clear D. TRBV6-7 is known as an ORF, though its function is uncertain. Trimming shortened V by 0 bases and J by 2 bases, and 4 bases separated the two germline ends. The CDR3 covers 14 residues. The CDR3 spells CASSYSTNTGELFL. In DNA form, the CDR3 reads TGTGCCAGCAGTTACTCGACTAACACCGGGGAGCTGTTTCTT.

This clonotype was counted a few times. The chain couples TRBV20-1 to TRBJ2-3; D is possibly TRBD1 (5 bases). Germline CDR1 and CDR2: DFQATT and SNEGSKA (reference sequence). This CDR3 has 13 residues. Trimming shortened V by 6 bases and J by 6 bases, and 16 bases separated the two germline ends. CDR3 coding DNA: TGCAGTGCATGCAGGGCTCAATGGGATACGCAGTATTTT. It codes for CSACRAQWDTQYF.